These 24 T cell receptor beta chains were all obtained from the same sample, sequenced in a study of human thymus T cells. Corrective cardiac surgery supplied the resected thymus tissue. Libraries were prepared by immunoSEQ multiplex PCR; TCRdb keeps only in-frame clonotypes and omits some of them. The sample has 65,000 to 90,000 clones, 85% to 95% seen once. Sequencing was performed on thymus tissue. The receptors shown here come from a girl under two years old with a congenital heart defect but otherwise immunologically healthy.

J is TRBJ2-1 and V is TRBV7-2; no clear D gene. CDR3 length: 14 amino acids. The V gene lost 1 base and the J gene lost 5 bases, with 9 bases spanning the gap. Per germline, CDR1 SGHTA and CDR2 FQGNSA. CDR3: CASSLGQANNEQFF. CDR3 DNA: TGTGCCAGCAGCTTAGGCCAGGCCAACAATGAGCAGTTCTTC.

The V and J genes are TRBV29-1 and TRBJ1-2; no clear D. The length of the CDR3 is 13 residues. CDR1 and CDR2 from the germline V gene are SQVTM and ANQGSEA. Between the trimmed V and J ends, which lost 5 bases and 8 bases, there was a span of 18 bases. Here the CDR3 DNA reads TGCAGCGTTTGGGCGGACCTACTATCAGGCTACACCTTC. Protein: CSVWADLLSGYTF.

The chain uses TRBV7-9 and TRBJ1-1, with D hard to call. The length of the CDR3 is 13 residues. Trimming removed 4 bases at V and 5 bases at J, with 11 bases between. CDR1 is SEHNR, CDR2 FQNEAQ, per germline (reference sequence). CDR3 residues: CASSSECGTEAFF. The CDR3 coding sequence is TGTGCCAGCAGCTCCGAATGTGGGACTGAAGCTTTCTTT.

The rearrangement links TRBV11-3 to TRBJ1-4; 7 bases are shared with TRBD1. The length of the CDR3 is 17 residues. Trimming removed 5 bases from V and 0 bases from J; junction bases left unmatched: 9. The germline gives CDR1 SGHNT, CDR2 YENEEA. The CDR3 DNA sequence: TGTGCCAGCAGCCCACCGGGACAGAAGACAACTAATGAAAAACTGTTTTTT. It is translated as CASSPPGQKTTNEKLFF.

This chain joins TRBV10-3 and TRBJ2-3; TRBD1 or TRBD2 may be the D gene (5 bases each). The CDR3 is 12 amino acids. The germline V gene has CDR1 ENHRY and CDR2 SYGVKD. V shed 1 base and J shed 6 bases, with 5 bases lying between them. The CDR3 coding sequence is TGTGCCATCAGTGAGTGGGGGGATACGCAGTATTTT. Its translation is CAISEWGDTQYF.

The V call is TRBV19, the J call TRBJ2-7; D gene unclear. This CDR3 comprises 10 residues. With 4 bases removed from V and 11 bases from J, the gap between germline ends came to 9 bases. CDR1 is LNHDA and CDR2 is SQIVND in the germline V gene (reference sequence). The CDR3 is CASSRYRKYF. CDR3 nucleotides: TGTGCCAGTAGTAGGTACAGAAAGTACTTC.

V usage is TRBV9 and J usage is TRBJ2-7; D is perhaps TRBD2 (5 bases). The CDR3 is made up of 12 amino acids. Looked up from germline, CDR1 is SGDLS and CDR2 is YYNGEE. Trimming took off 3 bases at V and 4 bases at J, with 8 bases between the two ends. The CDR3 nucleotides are TGTGCCAGCAGCGGCGAGGGTTACGAGCAGTACTTC. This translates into CASSGEGYEQYF.

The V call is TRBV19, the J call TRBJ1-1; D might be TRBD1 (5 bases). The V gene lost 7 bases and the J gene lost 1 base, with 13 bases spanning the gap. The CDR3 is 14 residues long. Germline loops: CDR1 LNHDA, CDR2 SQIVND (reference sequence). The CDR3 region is CASKGSGKNTEAFF. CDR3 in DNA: TGTGCCAGTAAGGGGTCCGGGAAGAACACTGAAGCTTTCTTT.

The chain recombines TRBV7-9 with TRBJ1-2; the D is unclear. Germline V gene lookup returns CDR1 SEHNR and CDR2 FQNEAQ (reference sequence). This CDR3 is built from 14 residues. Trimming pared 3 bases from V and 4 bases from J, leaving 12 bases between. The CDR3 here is CASSLWQNGYGYTF. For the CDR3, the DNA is TGTGCCAGCAGCTTGTGGCAAAACGGCTATGGCTACACCTTC.

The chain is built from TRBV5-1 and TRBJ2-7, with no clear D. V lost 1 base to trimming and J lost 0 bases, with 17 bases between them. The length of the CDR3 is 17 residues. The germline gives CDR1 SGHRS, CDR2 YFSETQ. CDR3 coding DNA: TGCGCCAGCAGCTTGTCCCGAACGCCAGTCGACTCCTACGAGCAGTACTTC. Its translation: CASSLSRTPVDSYEQYF.

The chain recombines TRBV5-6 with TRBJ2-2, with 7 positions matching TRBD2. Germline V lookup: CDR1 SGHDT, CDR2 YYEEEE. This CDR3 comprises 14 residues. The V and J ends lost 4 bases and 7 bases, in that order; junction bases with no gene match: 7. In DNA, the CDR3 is TGTGCCAGCAGCAAGGGACTAAATCACGGGGAGCTGTTTTTT. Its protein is CASSKGLNHGELFF. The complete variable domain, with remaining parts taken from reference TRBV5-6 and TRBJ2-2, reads DAGVTQSPTHLIKTRGQQVTLRCSPKSGHDTVSWYQQALGQGPQFIFQYYEEEERQRGNFPDRFSGHQFPNYSSELNVNALLLGDSALYLCASSKGLNHGELFFGEGSRLTVL.

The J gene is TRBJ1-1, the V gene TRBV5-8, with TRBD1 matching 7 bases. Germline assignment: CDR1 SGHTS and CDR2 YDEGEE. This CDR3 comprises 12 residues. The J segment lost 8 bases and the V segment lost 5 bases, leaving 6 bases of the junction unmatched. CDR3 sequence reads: CASSSRDREAFF. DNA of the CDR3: TGTGCCAGCAGTAGCCGGGACAGAGAAGCTTTCTTT.

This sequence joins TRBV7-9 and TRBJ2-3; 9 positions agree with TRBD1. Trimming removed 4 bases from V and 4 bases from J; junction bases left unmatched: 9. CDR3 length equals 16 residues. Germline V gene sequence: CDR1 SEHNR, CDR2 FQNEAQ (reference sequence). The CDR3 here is CASSSRTGVRADTQYF. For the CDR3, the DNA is TGTGCCAGCAGCTCTAGGACAGGGGTGCGGGCAGATACGCAGTATTTT.

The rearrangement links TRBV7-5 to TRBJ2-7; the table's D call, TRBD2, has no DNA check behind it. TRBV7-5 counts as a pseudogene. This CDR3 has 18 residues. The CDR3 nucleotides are TGTGCCAGAAGCTTACCCCTAGCGGGAGTTCTCCCCTCCTACGAGCAGTACTTC. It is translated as CARSLPLAGVLPSYEQYF.

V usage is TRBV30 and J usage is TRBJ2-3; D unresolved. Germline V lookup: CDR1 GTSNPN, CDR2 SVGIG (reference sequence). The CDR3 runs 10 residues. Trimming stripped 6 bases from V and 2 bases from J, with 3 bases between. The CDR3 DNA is TGTGCCTGCCTCACAGATACGCAGTATTTT. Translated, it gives CACLTDTQYF.

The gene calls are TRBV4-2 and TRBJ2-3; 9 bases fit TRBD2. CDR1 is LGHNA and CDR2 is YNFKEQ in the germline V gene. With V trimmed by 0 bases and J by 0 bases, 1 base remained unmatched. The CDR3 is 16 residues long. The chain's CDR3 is CASSQDTSGSTDTQYF. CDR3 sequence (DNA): TGTGCCAGCAGCCAAGATACTAGCGGGAGCACAGATACGCAGTATTTT.

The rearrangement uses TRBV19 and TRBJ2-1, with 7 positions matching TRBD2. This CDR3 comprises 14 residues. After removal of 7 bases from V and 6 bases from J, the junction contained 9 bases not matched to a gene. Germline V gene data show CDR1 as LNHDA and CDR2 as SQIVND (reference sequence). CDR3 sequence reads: CASMGLYRRNEQFF. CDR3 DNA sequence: TGTGCCAGTATGGGACTATATAGGCGCAATGAGCAGTTCTTC.

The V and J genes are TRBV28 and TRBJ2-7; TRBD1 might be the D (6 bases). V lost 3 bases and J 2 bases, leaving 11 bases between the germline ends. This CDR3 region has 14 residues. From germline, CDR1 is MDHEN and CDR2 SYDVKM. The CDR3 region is CASSFPAGAYEQYF. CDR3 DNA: TGTGCCAGCAGTTTTCCCGCAGGGGCCTACGAGCAGTACTTC.

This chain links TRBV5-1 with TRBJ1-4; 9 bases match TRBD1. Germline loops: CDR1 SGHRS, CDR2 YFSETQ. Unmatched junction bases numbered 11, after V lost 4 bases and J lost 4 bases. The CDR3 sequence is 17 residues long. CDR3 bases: TGCGCCAGCAGCCGCCGGGACAGGGCGGGGGATAATGAAAAACTGTTTTTT. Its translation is CASSRRDRAGDNEKLFF.

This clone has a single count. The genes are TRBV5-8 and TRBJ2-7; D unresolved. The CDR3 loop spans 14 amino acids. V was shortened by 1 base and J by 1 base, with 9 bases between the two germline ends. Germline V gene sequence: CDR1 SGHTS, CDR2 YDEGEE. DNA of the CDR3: TGTGCCAGCAGCTTGTTCCGGCCTTCCTACGAGCAGTACTTC. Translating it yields CASSLFRPSYEQYF.

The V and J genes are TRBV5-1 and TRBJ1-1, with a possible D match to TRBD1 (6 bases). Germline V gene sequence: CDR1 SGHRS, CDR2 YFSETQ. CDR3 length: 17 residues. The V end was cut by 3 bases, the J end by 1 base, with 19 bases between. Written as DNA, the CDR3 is TGCGCCAGCAGCTCCCCCGCGGGGGGGCGCGGGAACACTGAAGCTTTCTTT. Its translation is CASSSPAGGRGNTEAFF.

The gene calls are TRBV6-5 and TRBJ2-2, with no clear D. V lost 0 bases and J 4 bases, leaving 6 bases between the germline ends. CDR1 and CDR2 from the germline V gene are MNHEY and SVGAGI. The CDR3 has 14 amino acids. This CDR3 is CASSYSSPTGELFF. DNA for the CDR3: TGTGCCAGCAGTTACTCGAGCCCCACCGGGGAGCTGTTTTTT.

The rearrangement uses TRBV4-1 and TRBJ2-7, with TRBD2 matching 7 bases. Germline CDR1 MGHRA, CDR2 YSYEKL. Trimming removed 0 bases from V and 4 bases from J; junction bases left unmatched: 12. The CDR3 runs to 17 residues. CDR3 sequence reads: CASSQEPPGGSSYEQYF. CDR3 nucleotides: TGCGCCAGCAGCCAAGAACCTCCGGGGGGATCGTCTTACGAGCAGTACTTC.

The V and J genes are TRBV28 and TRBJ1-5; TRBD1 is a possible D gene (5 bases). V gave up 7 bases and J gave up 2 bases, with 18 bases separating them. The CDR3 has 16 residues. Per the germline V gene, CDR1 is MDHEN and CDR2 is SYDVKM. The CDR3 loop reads CASTWGAGGCNQPQHF. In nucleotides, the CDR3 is TGTGCCAGCACCTGGGGCGCGGGAGGGTGCAATCAGCCCCAGCATTTT.